This TCR beta chain is from a study of shared clonotypes between healthy human individuals. The V end was cut by 6 bases, the J end by 9 bases, with 15 bases between. The CDR3 has 13 amino acids. Germline V lookup: CDR1 SNHLY, CDR2 FYNNEI. Sequenced by immunoSEQ multiplex PCR; TCRdb stores in-frame clones only, minus some. The sample records over 1.5 million clones, around 98% being singletons. Investigators divided CD4+ cells into CD45RA+ naive and CD45RA-negative memory subsets. The clonotype was recovered from a man aged 25-45 years in good health. Sequenced material: naive CD4+ T cells sorted from blood. The subset denotes: CD45RA+ positively selected. The chain has TRBV2 and TRBJ2-1, with D possibly called TRBD1 or TRBD2 (6 bases each). As DNA, the CDR3 is TGTGCCAGCAGGGGGGACAAGGAGGGTGAGCAGTTCTTC. Its protein product is CASRGDKEGEQFF.